These 16 T cell receptor beta chains came from one sample sequenced in a study of cytomegalovirus exposure and HLA in healthy donors (dated 2017 in TCRdb). Libraries were made using the immunoSEQ multiplex PCR assay. The multiplex PCR relied on a mix of 60 forward primers for TCR Vbeta segments and 13 reverse primers for TCR Jbeta segments. TCRdb's version of the immuneACCESS table is confined to in-frame rearrangements and falls short of the full clone set. An unresolved V gene accounts for under half of the shortfall where checked; the remainder is of unknown origin. The sample data list about 110,000 clones, and 60% to 80% of these were observed just once. The ten largest clones capture 2.6% of the sample. Sequenced input: PBMCs. Receptor source: a man aged 45 to 65 in good health and CMV-seropositive.

The rearrangement links TRBV4-1 to TRBJ1-6; 10 nucleotides align to TRBD1. Per germline, CDR1 MGHRA and CDR2 YSYEKL. After removal of 1 base from V and 6 bases from J, the junction contained 3 bases not matched to a gene. CDR3 length: 16 residues. The CDR3 nucleotides read TGCGCCAGCAGCCAAGGTTGGACAGGGGGTAATTCACCCCTCCACTTT. Amino acids: CASSQGWTGGNSPLHF.

This chain joins TRBV5-1 and TRBJ2-5; 8 positions agree with TRBD2. The CDR3 has 14 amino acids. CDR1 and CDR2 (germline): SGHRS, YFSETQ. After removal of 5 bases from V and 3 bases from J, the junction contained 6 bases not matched to a gene. The DNA of the CDR3 is TGCGCCAGCAGACCCGGGGGGGGTGAAGAGACCCAGTACTTC. Its translation is CASRPGGGEETQYF.

V usage is TRBV28 and J usage is TRBJ1-1; D remains unclear. The CDR3 length is 12 residues. Trimming cost V 6 bases and J 4 bases, with 9 bases left between them. Per the germline V gene, CDR1 is MDHEN and CDR2 is SYDVKM. As DNA, the CDR3 is TGTGCCAGCAGAATAGATGGCACTGAAGCTTTCTTT. It encodes CASRIDGTEAFF. The full variable domain, with the rest looked up from reference TRBV28 and TRBJ1-1, is DVKVTQSSRYLVKRTGEKVFLECVQDMDHENMFWYRQDPGLGLRLIYFSYDVKMKEKGDIPEGYSVSREKKERFSLILESASTNQTSMYLCASRIDGTEAFFGQGTRLTVV.

This clone was detected only a few times. Other DNA sequences within the sample encode an identical CDR3. The chain uses TRBV2 and TRBJ2-3, with 7 bases identical to TRBD1. Germline V gene lookup returns CDR1 SNHLY and CDR2 FYNNEI. V shed 6 bases and J 1 base; nucleotides not matched to a gene: 1. This CDR3 region has 13 residues. The CDR3 DNA reads TGTGCCAGCAGCGGACAGGGCACAGATACGCAGTATTTT. The encoded protein is CASSGQGTDTQYF.

V and J are TRBV30 and TRBJ2-5, with a tentative D call TRBD2 (5 bases). The CDR3 spans 13 residues. The V and J ends lost 0 bases and 7 bases respectively, with 12 bases between them. CDR1 GTSNPN and CDR2 SVGIG come from the germline V gene (reference sequence). Here the CDR3 DNA reads TGTGCCTGGAGTGTAGAGCGGCTTGGGACCCAGTACTTC. Protein: CAWSVERLGTQYF. Filled out from reference TRBV30 and TRBJ2-5, the complete variable domain reads SQTIHQWPATLVQPVGSPLSLECTVEGTSNPNLYWYRQAAGRGLQLLFYSVGIGQISSEVPQNLSASRPQDRQFILSSKKLLLSDSGFYLCAWSVERLGTQYFGPGTRLLVL.

The chain has TRBV29-1 and TRBJ2-3; possible D gene TRBD1, 6 bases. The germline gives CDR1 SQVTM, CDR2 ANQGSEA. This CDR3 has 14 residues. Trimming shortened V by 8 bases and J by 0 bases, and 15 bases separated the two germline ends. The CDR3 loop reads CSSGTRDSTDTQYF. The DNA of the CDR3 is TGCAGCTCCGGGACAAGGGATAGCACAGATACGCAGTATTTT.

The V call is TRBV2, the J call TRBJ2-1, with 10 positions matching TRBD2. The CDR3 is 17 residues long. Losses at the gene ends were 4 bases for V and 0 bases for J; bases not matched to a gene: 6. The germline gives CDR1 SNHLY, CDR2 FYNNEI. This CDR3 is CASSGTSGMSSYNEQFF. The CDR3 coding sequence is TGTGCCAGCAGTGGAACTAGCGGGATGAGCTCCTACAATGAGCAGTTCTTC.

The chain couples TRBV7-3 to TRBJ2-3; perhaps TRBD2 as D (6 bases). This CDR3 has 15 residues. The ends were cut back, 5 bases at V and 2 bases at J, with 14 bases in the middle. Looked up from germline, CDR1 is SGHTA and CDR2 is FQGTGA. CDR3 residues: CASSPGLWDTDTQYF. CDR3 bases: TGTGCCAGCAGCCCAGGACTATGGGACACAGATACGCAGTATTTT.

This clone turned up a few times. The CDR3 is CASSPGQGNTGELFF. Written as DNA, the CDR3 is TGTGCCAGCAGCCCAGGACAGGGTAACACCGGGGAGCTGTTTTTT. This sequence joins TRBV5-6 and TRBJ2-2; TRBD1 matches 8 bases. Per germline, CDR1 SGHDT and CDR2 YYEEEE. The CDR3 totals 15 residues. V shed 4 bases and J 2 bases; nucleotides not matched to a gene: 4.

The V and J genes are TRBV29-1 and TRBJ2-7; 11 positions match TRBD1. The CDR3 is made up of 14 amino acids. The germline V gene has CDR1 SQVTM and CDR2 ANQGSEA. Unmatched junction bases numbered 4, after V lost 4 bases and J lost 2 bases. CDR3 bases: TGCAGCGTTGTGAAGGGACAGGGGGCCTACGAGCAGTACTTC. Translated: CSVVKGQGAYEQYF.

As to this clone: The same CDR3 is also encoded by other DNA sequences in this sample. The V call is TRBV5-1, the J call TRBJ2-1; 8 bases map to TRBD1. CDR3 size: 13 residues. V lost 4 bases, J lost 7 bases, and 4 bases stayed unmatched. The germline V gene encodes CDR1 SGHRS and CDR2 YFSETQ. The CDR3 loop is CASSTRTGNEQFF. CDR3 nucleotide sequence: TGCGCCAGCAGCACCCGGACAGGGAATGAGCAGTTCTTC.

The chain has TRBV14 and TRBJ1-1; 8 bases agree with TRBD1. CDR1 is SGHDN, CDR2 FVKESK, per germline. The CDR3 contains 19 residues. The trim removed 4 bases at V and 0 bases at J, leaving 16 bases unmatched. The CDR3 loop is CASSPGKPLRGQVNTEAFF. CDR3 DNA sequence: TGTGCCAGCAGCCCGGGGAAACCCCTTCGGGGACAGGTGAACACTGAAGCTTTCTTT.

Note on this clone: This sample includes further DNA sequences coding for the same CDR3. V gene TRBV5-1 combines with J gene TRBJ2-7, with TRBD1 as a possible D gene (6 bases). Looked up from germline, CDR1 is SGHRS and CDR2 is YFSETQ. The CDR3 consists of 14 residues. Between the trimmed V and J ends, which lost 3 bases and 0 bases, there was a span of 10 bases. The CDR3 DNA sequence: TGCGCCAGCAGCTCTGGACAGAGCTCCTACGAGCAGTACTTC. Translated, it gives CASSSGQSSYEQYF.

The V gene is TRBV28, the J gene TRBJ1-1; 7 bases are a match to TRBD1. CDR1 and CDR2 from the germline V gene are MDHEN and SYDVKM. V lost 6 bases, J lost 5 bases, and 9 bases stayed unmatched. The CDR3 loop spans 14 amino acids. The CDR3 DNA sequence: TGTGCCAGCAGGTCCGGGACAGATGGAACTGAAGCTTTCTTT. Its translation is CASRSGTDGTEAFF. Together with reference TRBV28 and TRBJ1-1, the CDR3 gives the full variable domain: DVKVTQSSRYLVKRTGEKVFLECVQDMDHENMFWYRQDPGLGLRLIYFSYDVKMKEKGDIPEGYSVSREKKERFSLILESASTNQTSMYLCASRSGTDGTEAFFGQGTRLTVV.

The rearrangement uses TRBV6-5 and TRBJ1-2; perhaps TRBD1 as D (6 bases). V gave up 7 bases and J gave up 13 bases, with 16 bases separating them. The CDR3 contains 11 residues. CDR1 is MNHEY and CDR2 is SVGAGI in the germline V gene. The CDR3 loop is CASMGTREGTF. As DNA, the CDR3 is TGTGCCAGCATGGGGACAAGAGAAGGCACCTTC.

A note on this clone: A junction end diverges from the germline sequence, so it may reflect a read error. The chain joins TRBV7-3 to TRBJ2-2; D is uncertain. This CDR3 region has 14 residues. Germline loops: CDR1 SGHTA, CDR2 FQGTGA. The CDR3, as DNA: TGTGTCAGCAGCTTAAGCGCGGTGGCCGGGGAGCTGTTTTTT. Translation: CVSSLSAVAGELFF.